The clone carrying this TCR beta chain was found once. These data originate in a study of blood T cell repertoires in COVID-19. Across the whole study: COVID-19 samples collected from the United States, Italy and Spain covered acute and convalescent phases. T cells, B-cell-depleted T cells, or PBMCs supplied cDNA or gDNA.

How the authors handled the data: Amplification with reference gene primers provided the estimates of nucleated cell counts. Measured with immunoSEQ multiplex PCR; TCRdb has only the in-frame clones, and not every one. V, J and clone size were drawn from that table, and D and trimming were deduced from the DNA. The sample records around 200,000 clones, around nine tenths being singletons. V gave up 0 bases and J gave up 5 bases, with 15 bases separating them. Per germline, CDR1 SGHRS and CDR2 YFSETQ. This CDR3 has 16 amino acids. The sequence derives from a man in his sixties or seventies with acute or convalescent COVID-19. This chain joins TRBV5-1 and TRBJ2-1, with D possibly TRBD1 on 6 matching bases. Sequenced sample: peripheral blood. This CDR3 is CASSLAVQGGDNEQFF. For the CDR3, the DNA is TGCGCCAGCAGCTTGGCCGTACAGGGCGGTGACAATGAGCAGTTCTTC.